The clone carrying this T cell receptor beta chain has a handful of counts. The data derive from a study of blood T cell repertoires in COVID-19. In the study overall: Collection of acute and convalescent COVID-19 samples took place in the United States, Italy and Spain. Sources were T cells, B-cell-depleted T cells, or PBMCs; the material itself was cDNA or gDNA.

V dropped 4 bases and J dropped 9; count of bases not matched to a gene: 8. Germline-derived CDR1 and CDR2 are LNHDA and SQIVND (reference sequence). This CDR3 spans 14 amino acids. Original processing notes: Amplification from reference gene primers served as the basis for estimated nucleated cell counts. Assay: immunoSEQ multiplex PCR; the TCRdb copy retains only in-frame clones and omits some. V, J and clone size reflect that table, while D and trimming were determined from the DNA. The sample shows about 220,000 clones, 84% of them seen only once. The sequencing sample was made of peripheral blood. The TCR originated in a man over 45 with active or convalescent COVID-19. V gene TRBV19 combines with J gene TRBJ1-5; 8 bases line up with TRBD1. CDR3 in DNA: TGTGCCAGTAGTACGACAGGGGCCCAATGGCCCCAGCATTTT. Encoded protein: CASSTTGAQWPQHF.